One sample yielded the 15 T cell receptor beta chains listed below, sequenced in a study of CXCR3-negative and CXCR3-positive naive CD8 T cells. It was by 5' RACE with UMI labels that the TRB cDNA libraries were prepared. Each CDR3 protein gets one entry in TCRdb, which reprocessed the 5' RACE reads and gives no DNA. The table for this sample gives 100,000 to 150,000 distinct CDR3 sequences. The sample comprised naive CXCR3- CD8+ T cells from blood. The subset is: CD45RO-CCR7+CD27+CD95- naive CD8+ T cells lacking CXCR3 (TNR3-). These receptors were collected from a human donor in good health. Some clones in this sample may be carry-over from other donors' samples.

The J gene is TRBJ2-7, the V gene TRBV2; no DNA is available, so the TRBD1 call from TCRdb remains unchecked. This CDR3 is built from 13 residues. Germline values: CDR1 SNHLY, CDR2 FYNNEI. CDR3 sequence: CASNLFPSYEQYF.

The rearrangement joins TRBV12-3 or TRBV12-4 to TRBJ2-7; TCRdb picks TRBD1, but there is no DNA to check that call. This CDR3 region has 16 residues. The CDR3 region is CASSLVGFQGKDEQYF.

The J gene is TRBJ2-3, the V gene TRBV5-1; TCRdb's D call of TRBD2 is untestable without DNA. The CDR3 runs to 16 residues. Germline V gene lookup returns CDR1 SGHRS and CDR2 YFSETQ. This chain's CDR3 is CASSGGVLAQADTQYF.

The J gene is TRBJ1-1, the V gene TRBV19; TCRdb's D call, TRBD1, is unchecked because there is no DNA. CDR1 and CDR2 from the germline V gene are LNHDA and SQIVND (reference sequence). This CDR3 is 12 amino acids long. This CDR3 is CASRQGGTEAFF.

The V gene is TRBV5-1, the J gene TRBJ2-7; TCRdb proposes TRBD1, but this gene call is untestable without DNA. CDR1 SGHRS and CDR2 YFSETQ come from the germline V gene. This CDR3 contains 15 residues. This chain's CDR3 is CASSLGSQGYYEQYF. Supplemented by reference TRBV5-1 and TRBJ2-7, the full variable domain reads KAGVTQTPRYLIKTRGQQVTLSCSPISGHRSVSWYQQTPGQGLQFLFEYFSETQRNKGNFPGRFSGRQFSNSRSEMNVSTLELGDSALYLCASSLGSQGYYEQYFGPGTRLTVT.

V is TRBV14 and J is TRBJ2-1; the D call of TRBD1 rests on TCRdb alone, since no DNA is present to check it. Germline CDR1 reads SGHDN; CDR2 reads FVKESK. This CDR3 has 13 residues. This CDR3 reads CASSHLGGNEQFF.

The genes are TRBV12-3 or TRBV12-4 and TRBJ2-2; TCRdb lists TRBD2, though no DNA is available to test this call. The CDR3 contains 19 residues. CDR3 region: CASSFKGLAGGPLVGELFF.

The J gene is TRBJ1-1, the V gene TRBV9; TCRdb's D gene call, TRBD1, goes unchecked for lack of DNA. Germline assignment: CDR1 SGDLS and CDR2 YYNGEE. The length of the CDR3 is 14 residues. CDR3 sequence: CASSEGNRETEAFF.

The chain carries TRBV27 and TRBJ1-5. Germline CDR1 is MNHEY and CDR2 is SMNVEV (reference sequence). The CDR3 length is 13 residues. The CDR3 region is CASSLIGYQPQHF.

J is TRBJ1-3 and V is TRBV7-2. This CDR3 comprises 16 residues. CDR1 and CDR2 (germline): SGHTA, FQGNSA. The CDR3 here is CASSFTVRTSGNTIYF.

V is TRBV6-5 and J is TRBJ1-5; the TRBD1 assignment by TCRdb is unverifiable without DNA. The germline V gene encodes CDR1 MNHEY and CDR2 SVGAGI. The CDR3 totals 15 residues. Here the CDR3 reads CASSYSNRGDQPQHF.

The rearrangement uses TRBV28 and TRBJ2-7; TCRdb outputs TRBD2, but without DNA this stays unchecked. From germline, CDR1 is MDHEN and CDR2 SYDVKM. CDR3 length: 14 amino acids. The CDR3 protein is CASSLAGFSYEQYF.

V is TRBV12-3 or TRBV12-4 and J is TRBJ2-7; TCRdb outputs TRBD1, but without DNA this stays unchecked. The CDR3 has 15 amino acids. This CDR3 reads CASRGQGVGFYEQYF.

This chain links TRBV29-1 with TRBJ2-7; TCRdb reports TRBD1, a call that lacks DNA to check it against. The germline gives CDR1 SQVTM, CDR2 ANQGSEA. The CDR3 sequence is 12 residues long. The CDR3 protein is CSVEQGAYEQYF.

V usage is TRBV5-1 and J usage is TRBJ1-1; TCRdb designates TRBD1, a call that cannot be tested without DNA. Germline V gives CDR1 SGHRS, CDR2 YFSETQ. The CDR3 covers 14 residues. This CDR3 reads CASSYQGENTEAFF.